Following are 26 T cell receptor beta chains from one sample sequenced in a study of blood T cell repertoires in COVID-19. Generated by immunoSEQ multiplex PCR, the TCRdb table keeps only in-frame clones and is missing some. The sample shows approximately 36,000 clones, approximately 80% of them seen only once. The sequenced material came from peripheral blood. These receptors were collected from a man aged 50 to 60 with active COVID-19.

This chain connects TRBV6-5 to TRBJ2-1, with 9 nucleotides matching TRBD2. V dropped 4 bases and J dropped 8; count of bases not matched to a gene: 6. Germline CDR1 is MNHEY and CDR2 is SVGAGI. The CDR3 runs 14 residues. The CDR3 region is CASSSAGGGYEQFF. CDR3 in DNA: TGTGCCAGCAGTTCAGCGGGGGGAGGGTATGAGCAGTTCTTC.

The chain uses TRBV6-5 and TRBJ1-6; 9 bases map to TRBD1. V lost 2 bases to trimming and J lost 10 bases; unmatched junction nucleotides: 3. Germline V gene lookup returns CDR1 MNHEY and CDR2 SVGAGI. The CDR3 loop spans 14 amino acids. The CDR3 region is CASSYDRGSSPLHF. In DNA form, the CDR3 reads TGTGCCAGCAGTTACGACAGGGGGTCATCACCCCTCCACTTT.

CDR3 sequence reads: CASSILLGPSYEQYF. The DNA of the CDR3 is TGTGCCAGCAGCATCCTTTTGGGGCCCTCCTACGAGCAGTACTTC. This chain connects TRBV27 to TRBJ2-7, with D perhaps matching TRBD1 (5 bases). Germline V gene data show CDR1 as MNHEY and CDR2 as SMNVEV (reference sequence). Trimming pared 6 bases from V and 0 bases from J, leaving 15 bases between. This CDR3 has 15 residues.

The J gene is TRBJ1-3, the V gene TRBV19, with D unresolved. The V gene's germline CDR1 is LNHDA and CDR2 SQIVND (reference sequence). This CDR3 is 14 amino acids long. The V end lost 7 bases, the J end lost 4 bases, and 14 bases lay between the germline ends. The CDR3 loop reads CASKDPSGGNTIYF. The CDR3 bases are TGTGCCAGTAAGGACCCCAGCGGGGGAAACACCATATATTTT.

The chain has TRBV7-8 and TRBJ1-1, with a weak D call TRBD1 (5 bases). V shed 5 bases and J shed 0 bases, with 16 bases lying between them. Germline V lookup: CDR1 SGHVS, CDR2 FQNEAQ. The CDR3 loop spans 16 amino acids. CDR3 DNA sequence: TGTGCCAGCAGCCGAGTCGGGAGACAGATGAACACTGAAGCTTTCTTT. Its translation is CASSRVGRQMNTEAFF.

This chain links TRBV19 with TRBJ2-2; 8 bases are a match to TRBD1. CDR3 length: 19 amino acids. Trimming removed 5 bases from V and 0 bases from J; junction bases left unmatched: 14. Germline values: CDR1 LNHDA, CDR2 SQIVND (reference sequence). Here the CDR3 DNA reads TGTGCCAGTAGTCTTGATACCCGCCCAGGGGGCCCGAACACCGGGGAGCTGTTTTTT. This gives the protein CASSLDTRPGGPNTGELFF. Drawing the rest from reference TRBV19 and TRBJ2-2, the complete variable domain is DGGITQSPKYLFRKEGQNVTLSCEQNLNHDAMYWYRQDPGQGLRLIYYSQIVNDFQKGDIAEGYSVSREKKESFPLTVTSAQKNPTAFYLCASSLDTRPGGPNTGELFFGEGSRLTVL.

The chain is built from TRBV29-1 and TRBJ1-2; 8 bases match TRBD1. Germline values: CDR1 SQVTM, CDR2 ANQGSEA. The CDR3 loop spans 13 amino acids. J was trimmed by 2 bases and V by 6 bases; bases with no gene match: 5. The CDR3 loop is CSVAGGGNYGYTF. DNA for the CDR3: TGCAGCGTGGCAGGGGGCGGAAACTATGGCTACACCTTC.

The chain has TRBV7-2 and TRBJ2-7; D is perhaps TRBD1 (8 bases). Germline CDR1 SGHTA, CDR2 FQGNSA. Trimming pared 6 bases from V and 4 bases from J, leaving 22 bases between. The length of the CDR3 is 16 residues. The CDR3 nucleotides read TGTGCCAGCAGACGTTCCAGGTACAGGGGGGGATACGAGCAGTACTTC. Translation: CASRRSRYRGGYEQYF.

V usage is TRBV27 and J usage is TRBJ1-6; D is ambiguous. The CDR3 spans 14 residues. Trimming took 3 bases from V and 3 from J, leaving 6 bases between them. Looked up from germline, CDR1 is MNHEY and CDR2 is SMNVEV (reference sequence). Here the CDR3 reads CASSFSFYNSPLHF. Written as DNA, the CDR3 is TGTGCCAGCAGTTTCAGTTTCTATAATTCACCCCTCCACTTT.

This clone was observed once. This chain connects TRBV5-6 to TRBJ1-1; D unresolved. The CDR3 consists of 13 residues. Trimming shortened V by 5 bases and J by 4 bases, and 12 bases separated the two germline ends. CDR1 and CDR2 (germline): SGHDT, YYEEEE. The CDR3 DNA is TGTGCCAGCAGTTTTGGCCGGGGCACTGAAGCTTTCTTT. It specifies CASSFGRGTEAFF.

This chain joins TRBV7-9 and TRBJ1-1; D is undetermined. Germline CDR1 reads SEHNR; CDR2 reads FQNEAQ (reference sequence). V lost 5 bases and J lost 3, with 10 bases in between. The CDR3 sequence is 13 residues long. Written as DNA, the CDR3 is TGTGCCAGCAGCCAAGGACTGTACACTGAAGCTTTCTTT. Protein sequence: CASSQGLYTEAFF.

This clone was seen a single time. The V call is TRBV18, the J call TRBJ2-7, with D possibly TRBD1 on 6 matching bases. Germline CDR1 KGHSH, CDR2 LQKENI. The CDR3 has 14 residues. The V end was cut by 0 bases, the J end by 5 bases, with 11 bases between. Here the CDR3 DNA reads TGTGCCAGCTCACCACCAGCAGGGGTCCACGAGCAGTACTTC. Encoded protein: CASSPPAGVHEQYF.

The rearrangement links TRBV2 to TRBJ2-1; D is undetermined. Per germline, CDR1 SNHLY and CDR2 FYNNEI. The ends were cut back, 6 bases at V and 10 bases at J, with 16 bases in the middle. The CDR3 runs to 13 residues. Here the CDR3 reads CASSPPLELEQFF. In DNA form, the CDR3 reads TGTGCCAGCAGCCCTCCCCTAGAATTAGAGCAGTTCTTC.

The V and J genes are TRBV4-1 and TRBJ2-1; TRBD1 agrees at 9 bases. Germline V CDR1 and CDR2: MGHRA, YSYEKL. With 4 bases clipped from V and 2 bases from J, the junction kept 9 bases outside the gene matches. This CDR3 region has 17 residues. The CDR3 protein is CASSPPGQGITYNEQFF. The CDR3 region has the DNA TGCGCCAGCAGCCCACCCGGACAGGGGATAACCTACAATGAGCAGTTCTTC.

V is TRBV4-1 and J is TRBJ2-4, with no clear D. With 0 bases removed from V and 8 bases from J, the gap between germline ends came to 17 bases. The CDR3 is 16 residues long. Germline loops: CDR1 MGHRA, CDR2 YSYEKL. The CDR3, as DNA: TGCGCCAGCAGCCAAGAAACTACCCCGTCTGTGGACATTCAGTACTTC. Translation: CASSQETTPSVDIQYF.

The chain employs TRBV6-5 and TRBJ2-2, with 11 bases aligning to TRBD1. The CDR3 covers 15 residues. The ends lost 6 bases at V and 6 bases at J; junction bases unmatched: 6. The germline V gene encodes CDR1 MNHEY and CDR2 SVGAGI. The CDR3 nucleotides read TGTGCCAGCAGCTCGCCGGGACAGGGGGCCGGGGAGCTGTTTTTT. Translating gives CASSSPGQGAGELFF.

The V and J genes are TRBV4-3 and TRBJ2-1, with 10 positions matching TRBD2. With V trimmed by 0 bases and J by 4 bases, 6 bases remained unmatched. CDR1 is LGHNA, CDR2 YSLEER, per germline. CDR3 length: 17 amino acids. The CDR3 loop reads CASSQDTSGALYNEQFF. CDR3 DNA sequence: TGCGCCAGCAGCCAAGATACTAGCGGGGCCTTATACAATGAGCAGTTCTTC.

V gene TRBV5-6 combines with J gene TRBJ1-2, with unresolved D. Germline V gives CDR1 SGHDT, CDR2 YYEEEE. The CDR3 totals 14 residues. V was pared by 4 bases and J by 4 bases, with 14 bases between. The CDR3 reads CASSLVRQFYGYTF. As DNA, the CDR3 is TGTGCCAGCAGCCTGGTCAGGCAGTTCTATGGCTACACCTTC.

The rearrangement joins TRBV10-3 to TRBJ2-3, with a weak D call TRBD2 (6 bases). V lost 4 bases and J 5 bases, leaving 19 bases between the germline ends. The CDR3 consists of 16 residues. The germline V gene has CDR1 ENHRY and CDR2 SYGVKD. CDR3 bases: TGTGCCATCAGTGTCTCCGGGACTCCCCCCGGAGATACGCAGTATTTT. This encodes CAISVSGTPPGDTQYF.

This chain links TRBV7-7 with TRBJ2-2; TRBD2 is a possible D gene (5 bases). CDR1 and CDR2 (germline): SSHAT, FNYEAQ (reference sequence). V lost 5 bases, J lost 8 bases, and 12 bases lay in between. This CDR3 is 13 amino acids long. CDR3 amino acids: CASSPPRVGELFF. CDR3 DNA: TGTGCCAGCAGCCCCCCGAGGGTGGGGGAGCTGTTTTTT.

The rearrangement uses TRBV27 and TRBJ2-2; tentative D call: TRBD2 (6 bases). CDR3 length: 16 amino acids. Germline CDR1 reads MNHEY; CDR2 reads SMNVEV (reference sequence). V lost 5 bases and J 0 bases, leaving 13 bases between the germline ends. The CDR3, as DNA: TGTGCCAGCAGTCCCTCCCGCGGGACGAACACCGGGGAGCTGTTTTTT. It specifies CASSPSRGTNTGELFF.

This clone was picked up a small number of times. The chain combines TRBV7-9 with TRBJ2-1, with D possibly matching TRBD2 (6 bases). CDR3 length: 11 residues. V dropped 3 bases and J dropped 9 bases, with 6 bases sitting between them. The germline V gene has CDR1 SEHNR and CDR2 FQNEAQ (reference sequence). CDR3 sequence: CASSLGGEQFF. CDR3 bases: TGTGCCAGCAGCTTGGGGGGTGAGCAGTTCTTC.

The chain recombines TRBV5-1 with TRBJ2-1, with TRBD2 identical over 12 bases. The trim removed 4 bases at V and 6 bases at J, leaving 2 bases unmatched. Germline assignment: CDR1 SGHRS and CDR2 YFSETQ. The CDR3 sequence is 14 residues long. CDR3 sequence reads: CASSGGLAGNEQFF. The DNA for the CDR3 is TGCGCCAGCAGCGGGGGACTAGCGGGCAATGAGCAGTTCTTC.

With regard to this clone: This sample also contains other DNA sequences that code for the same CDR3. The gene calls are TRBV7-9 and TRBJ1-2; perhaps TRBD1 as D (6 bases). V was shortened by 5 bases and J by 2 bases, with 9 bases between the two germline ends. The CDR3 loop spans 13 amino acids. The germline V gene has CDR1 SEHNR and CDR2 FQNEAQ (reference sequence). CDR3 protein: CASSRGQNYGYTF. CDR3 in DNA: TGTGCCAGCAGCCGGGGACAAAACTATGGCTACACCTTC.

A word on this clone: The sample holds other DNA sequences that translate to the same CDR3. J is TRBJ2-5 and V is TRBV7-9, with a tentative D call TRBD2 (7 bases). This CDR3 comprises 15 residues. Germline V lookup: CDR1 SEHNR, CDR2 FQNEAQ (reference sequence). V lost 3 bases and J lost 5, with 16 bases in between. The CDR3: CASSFVGGPGETQYF. The CDR3, as DNA: TGTGCCAGCAGCTTCGTGGGGGGGCCCGGCGAGACCCAGTACTTC.

This clone was seen a single time. V and J are TRBV7-2 and TRBJ2-7; 10 nucleotides align to TRBD1. The V and J ends lost 3 bases and 0 bases, in that order; junction bases with no gene match: 8. Germline V gene lookup returns CDR1 SGHTA and CDR2 FQGNSA. CDR3 size: 17 residues. The CDR3 spells CASSLPGQGTFSYEQYF. CDR3 DNA sequence: TGTGCCAGCAGCTTGCCGGGACAGGGGACCTTCTCCTACGAGCAGTACTTC.